This T cell receptor (beta chain) was sequenced in a study of glioma-infiltrating T cells after dendritic cell vaccination. Study information: Monocyte-derived dendritic cells, cultured seven days with IL-4 and GM-CSF, were pulsed with autologous tumor lysate. Three intradermal dendritic cell vaccine injections were given every two weeks. Study-wide points: Survival was not directly related to TCR clonality in these patients.

Assay used: immunoSEQ multiplex PCR; TCRdb lists only in-frame clones, some missing. The data show tens of thousands of clones, 70% to 90% seen once. Trimming removed 5 bases at V and 5 bases at J, with 6 bases between. The CDR3 is 10 residues long. Germline assignment: CDR1 SQVTM and CDR2 ANQGSEA. Concerning this clone: Its specificity is unknown.

Sequences were derived from blood, sampled before dendritic cell vaccination. The chain recombines TRBV29-1 with TRBJ1-1; D not certain. The receptor comes from a human donor with glioblastoma. The CDR3: CSVQTTEAFF. The CDR3 DNA sequence: TGCAGCGTTCAAACTACTGAAGCTTTCTTT. The variable domain in full, completed from reference TRBV29-1 and TRBJ1-1, reads SAVISQKPSRDICQRGTSLTIQCQVDSQVTMMFWYRQQPGQSLTLIATANQGSEATYESGFVIDKFPISRPNLTFSTLTVSNMSPEDSSIYLCSVQTTEAFFGQGTRLTVV.